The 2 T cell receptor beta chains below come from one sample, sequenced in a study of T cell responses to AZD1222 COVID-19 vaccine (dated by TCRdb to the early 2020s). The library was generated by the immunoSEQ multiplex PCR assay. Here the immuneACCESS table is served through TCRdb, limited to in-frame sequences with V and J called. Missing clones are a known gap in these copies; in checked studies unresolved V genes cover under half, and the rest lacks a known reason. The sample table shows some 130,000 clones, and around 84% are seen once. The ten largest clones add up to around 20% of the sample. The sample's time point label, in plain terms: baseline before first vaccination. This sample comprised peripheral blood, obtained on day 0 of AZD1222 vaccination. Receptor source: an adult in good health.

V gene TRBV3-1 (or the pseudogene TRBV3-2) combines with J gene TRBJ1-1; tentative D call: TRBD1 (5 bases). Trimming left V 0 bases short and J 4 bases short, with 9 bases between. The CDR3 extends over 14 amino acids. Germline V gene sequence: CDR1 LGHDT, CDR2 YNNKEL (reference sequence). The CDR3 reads CASSQDCRATEAFF. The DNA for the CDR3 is TGTGCCAGCAGCCAAGATTGCAGGGCCACTGAAGCTTTCTTT.

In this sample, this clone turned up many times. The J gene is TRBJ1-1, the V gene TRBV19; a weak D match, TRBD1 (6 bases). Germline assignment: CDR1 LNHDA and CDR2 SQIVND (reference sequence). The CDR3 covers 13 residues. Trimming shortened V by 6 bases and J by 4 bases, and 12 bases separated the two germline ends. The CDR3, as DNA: TGTGCCAGTAGCCCGACAGGCCGCACTGAAGCTTTCTTT. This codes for CASSPTGRTEAFF.